This passage covers 23 T cell receptor beta chains from one sample sequenced in a study of CD8+CD57+ T cells in acquired aplastic anemia. TCR beta VDJ and CDR3 were profiled, and genomic DNA was the template. TCRdb fed the reads into MiXCR, producing one record per CDR3 protein. Of around 250,000 distinct CDR3 sequences listed, 55% to 60% are singletons. Sequenced material: sorted CD4+, CD8+, or CD8+CD57+ T cells (not recorded which) from PBMCs. These receptors were taken from a human donor with severe aplastic anemia or a healthy control (not recorded which).

Only a few counts were recorded for this clonotype. CDR3 amino acids: CAWSETTGGTGEKLFF. The CDR3 DNA follows: TGTGCCTGGAGTGAAACTACAGGGGGCACAGGTGAAAAACTGTTTTTT. The rearrangement links TRBV30 to TRBJ1-4; 9 bases are a match to TRBD1. In germline, CDR1 is GTSNPN, CDR2 SVGIG (reference sequence). This CDR3 spans 16 amino acids. V lost 1 base, J lost 7 bases, and 10 bases stayed unmatched.

J is TRBJ2-7 and V is TRBV2; D not certain. This CDR3 contains 13 residues. Germline-derived CDR1 and CDR2 are SNHLY and FYNNEI. V was cut by 4 bases and J by 4 bases, with 11 bases left in between. The CDR3 DNA reads TGTGCCAGCAGTGGTGGCGGCGGATACGAGCAGTACTTC. Amino acid sequence: CASSGGGGYEQYF.

The rearrangement uses TRBV20-1 and TRBJ2-3; tentatively, D is TRBD2 (6 bases). V lost 6 bases and J 6 bases, leaving 19 bases between the germline ends. Per the germline V gene, CDR1 is DFQATT and CDR2 is SNEGSKA (reference sequence). This CDR3 region has 14 residues. For the CDR3, the DNA is TGCAGTGCCCTGTGGGACTGGACTTCCGATACGCAGTATTTT. It is translated as CSALWDWTSDTQYF.

This clonotype has at least ten counts. The chain links TRBV7-6 to TRBJ2-1; D may be TRBD1 (6 bases). Trimming took 1 base from V and 10 from J, leaving 14 bases between them. CDR1 is SGHVS, CDR2 FNYEAQ, per germline. CDR3 length: 14 amino acids. The CDR3 DNA sequence: TGTGCCAGCAGCTTAGGAACAGGGTTAGACGAGCAGTTCTTC. Translation gives CASSLGTGLDEQFF.

As to this clonotype: Germline and junction disagree at one end, which may indicate a read error. The gene calls are TRBV7-2 and TRBJ1-1; the D gene is possibly TRBD1 (5 bases). This CDR3 spans 14 amino acids. Germline lookup yields CDR1 SGHTA and CDR2 FQGNSA. CDR3 residues: CASSSDRGRPEAFF. CDR3 DNA sequence: TGCGCCAGCAGCTCCGATAGGGGCAGGCCTGAAGCTTTCTTT.

The genes are TRBV2 and TRBJ1-2, with D hard to call. CDR3 length: 11 amino acids. Trimming cost V 7 bases and J 11 bases, with 14 bases left between them. Germline V gene sequence: CDR1 SNHLY, CDR2 FYNNEI. This CDR3 reads CASTEDGPYTF. CDR3 nucleotide sequence: TGTGCCAGCACCGAAGACGGACCATACACCTTC.

There are many counts of this clonotype. The rearrangement links TRBV5-8 to TRBJ2-7; D gene ambiguous. There are 12 residues in the CDR3. CDR1 is SGHTS and CDR2 is YDEGEE in the germline V gene. The V and J ends lost 1 base and 9 bases respectively, with 11 bases between them. The CDR3 here is CASSLINVGQYF. CDR3 sequence (DNA): TGTGCCAGCAGCTTGATCAATGTGGGGCAGTACTTC.

The chain combines TRBV29-1 with TRBJ2-7; 11 positions match TRBD1. The CDR3 spans 14 residues. Per germline, CDR1 SQVTM and CDR2 ANQGSEA. V shed 6 bases, J shed 1 base, and the junction held 5 bases outside the gene matches. The CDR3 reads CSVSDRGLSYEQYF. The DNA of the CDR3 is TGCAGCGTCTCGGACAGGGGGCTGTCCTACGAGCAGTACTTC.

In its sample, this clonotype was seen many times. This chain links TRBV20-1 with TRBJ2-3; TRBD2 matches 16 bases. The CDR3 is 15 residues long. Germline-derived CDR1 and CDR2 are DFQATT and SNEGSKA (reference sequence). After removal of 5 bases from V and 4 bases from J, the junction contained 3 bases not matched to a gene. CDR3 bases: TGCAGTGCTGGGACTAGCGGGGGGGCCCCAGATACGCAGTATTTT. Encoded protein: CSAGTSGGAPDTQYF.

This clonotype was counted many times. This chain connects TRBV7-8 to TRBJ1-3, with D maybe TRBD1 (6 bases). The V gene lost 1 base and the J gene lost 3 bases, with 13 bases spanning the gap. CDR3 length: 16 amino acids. The germline V gene has CDR1 SGHVS and CDR2 FQNEAQ. Here the CDR3 reads CASSLGPTGSGNTIYF. The CDR3 DNA reads TGTGCCAGCAGCTTAGGACCAACAGGGAGTGGAAACACCATATATTTT.

This clonotype was recorded many times. V and J are TRBV6-5 and TRBJ1-5, with D unresolved. CDR3 length: 14 residues. V lost 0 bases and J lost 7, with 10 bases in between. Per the germline V gene, CDR1 is MNHEY and CDR2 is SVGAGI. The CDR3 bases are TGTGCCAGCAGTTACTCGAATCTGGGGCAGCCCCAGCATTTT. It is translated as CASSYSNLGQPQHF.

The chain has TRBV14 and TRBJ1-1; D perhaps matches TRBD1 (5 bases). There are 13 residues in the CDR3. CDR1 is SGHDN and CDR2 is FVKESK in the germline V gene. Trimming took off 3 bases at V and 11 bases at J, with 16 bases between the two ends. The CDR3 DNA is TGTGCCAGCAGCCATACTCCCGGAGGGGTTGCTTTCTTT. Protein sequence: CASSHTPGGVAFF.

This clonotype was picked up a small number of times. This chain joins TRBV10-2 and TRBJ1-1; no definite D call. The CDR3 length is 17 residues. Germline lookup yields CDR1 WSHSY and CDR2 SAAADI. Deletions cut 6 bases from V and 4 bases from J, with 24 bases between. CDR3 sequence: CASSLAANRNLITEAFF. The CDR3 DNA reads as TGCGCCAGCAGCTTGGCCGCCAACCGGAATTTGATCACTGAAGCTTTCTTT.

The chain employs TRBV24-1 and TRBJ2-7; D is uncertain. V lost 4 bases and J lost 1, with 7 bases in between. The CDR3 loop spans 13 amino acids. Germline V lookup: CDR1 KGHDR, CDR2 SFDVKD. The CDR3 coding sequence is TGTGCCACCAGTGAGGTCGGGTCCTACGAGCAGTACTTC. Its protein is CATSEVGSYEQYF.

The chain links TRBV20-1 to TRBJ1-2, with unresolved D. The CDR3 runs 14 residues. The germline CDR1 and CDR2 sequences are DFQATT and SNEGSKA (reference sequence). V was trimmed by 0 bases and J by 7 bases, leaving 15 bases between them. CDR3 sequence reads: CSARDHLGRTGYTF. In DNA, the CDR3 is TGCAGTGCTAGAGATCATCTAGGGAGAACTGGCTACACCTTC.

The chain's CDR3 is CASHLGQGYNQPQHF. The CDR3 DNA sequence: TGTGCCAGCCATCTTGGACAAGGTTACAATCAGCCCCAGCATTTT. The V gene is TRBV19, the J gene TRBJ1-5, with D possibly matching TRBD1 (5 bases). V lost 9 bases and J 3 bases, leaving 18 bases between the germline ends. This CDR3 is 15 amino acids long. The V gene's germline CDR1 is LNHDA and CDR2 SQIVND (reference sequence).

The chain combines TRBV7-2 with TRBJ2-7, with 9 bases identical to TRBD2. J gave up 4 bases and V 1 base, and 2 bases lay outside the gene matches. The CDR3 has 14 amino acids. Germline values: CDR1 SGHTA, CDR2 FQGNSA. Here the CDR3 reads CASSLVLAGYEQYF. The CDR3 DNA sequence: TGTGCCAGCAGCTTAGTTCTAGCGGGATACGAGCAGTACTTC.

There are a few counts of this clonotype. The chain combines TRBV2 with TRBJ2-1; 9 nucleotides line up with TRBD1. The CDR3 runs to 14 residues. Per the germline V gene, CDR1 is SNHLY and CDR2 is FYNNEI. The trim removed 6 bases at V and 3 bases at J, leaving 3 bases unmatched. The CDR3, as DNA: TGTGCCAGCAGGGGGACAGGGTTCTACAATGAGCAGTTCTTC. Translation: CASRGTGFYNEQFF. The entire variable domain, with the rest obtained from reference TRBV2 and TRBJ2-1, is as follows: EPEVTQTPSHQVTQMGQEVILRCVPISNHLYFYWYRQILGQKVEFLVSFYNNEISEKSEIFDDQFSVERPDGSNFTLKIRSTKLEDSAMYFCASRGTGFYNEQFFGPGTRLTVL.

The chain joins TRBV15 to TRBJ1-5; 12 nucleotides match TRBD1. The CDR3 covers 14 residues. The ends lost 8 bases at V and 6 bases at J; junction bases unmatched: 5. CDR1 and CDR2 (germline): LNHNV, YYDKDF (reference sequence). As DNA, the CDR3 is TGTGCCACCGGGACAGGGGGCGGCTCTCAGCCCCAGCATTTT. As protein: CATGTGGGSQPQHF.

V gene TRBV10-3 combines with J gene TRBJ1-2, with D unresolved. CDR3 length equals 14 residues. Trimming took off 0 bases at V and 4 bases at J, with 9 bases between the two ends. The germline CDR1 and CDR2 sequences are ENHRY and SYGVKD. CDR3 amino acids: CAISESVQIYGYTF. CDR3 sequence (DNA): TGTGCCATCAGTGAGTCAGTACAGATCTATGGCTACACCTTC.

The chain carries TRBV20-1 and TRBJ2-3; 7 nucleotides agree with TRBD2. Germline assignment: CDR1 DFQATT and CDR2 SNEGSKA (reference sequence). The J segment lost 2 bases and the V segment lost 5 bases, leaving 7 bases of the junction unmatched. This CDR3 has 14 amino acids. In DNA, the CDR3 is TGCAGTGCTCAGGCGGGACTACTCACAGATACGCAGTATTTT. Protein: CSAQAGLLTDTQYF.

About this clonotype itself: One end of the junction varies from germline; a read error may be responsible. The DNA for the CDR3 is TGTGCCAGCAGGGGGGTAAGCAGTACCGGGGAGCTGTTTTTC. Amino acid sequence: CASRGVSSTGELFF. The chain combines TRBV2 with TRBJ2-2; D assignment may be TRBD1 or TRBD2 (5 bases each). Germline CDR1 and CDR2: SNHLY and FYNNEI. CDR3 length: 14 amino acids.

This clonotype has only a few counts. The chain carries TRBV3-1 and TRBJ2-1; 7 bases agree with TRBD1. The CDR3 has 17 residues. Trimming cost V 1 base and J 1 base; bases outside gene matches: 7. Germline V gene sequence: CDR1 LGHDT, CDR2 YNNKEL (reference sequence). The CDR3, as DNA: TGTGCCAGCAGCCAAGGACCCGACAGGGCATCCTACAATGAGCAGTTCTTC. The encoded protein is CASSQGPDRASYNEQFF.